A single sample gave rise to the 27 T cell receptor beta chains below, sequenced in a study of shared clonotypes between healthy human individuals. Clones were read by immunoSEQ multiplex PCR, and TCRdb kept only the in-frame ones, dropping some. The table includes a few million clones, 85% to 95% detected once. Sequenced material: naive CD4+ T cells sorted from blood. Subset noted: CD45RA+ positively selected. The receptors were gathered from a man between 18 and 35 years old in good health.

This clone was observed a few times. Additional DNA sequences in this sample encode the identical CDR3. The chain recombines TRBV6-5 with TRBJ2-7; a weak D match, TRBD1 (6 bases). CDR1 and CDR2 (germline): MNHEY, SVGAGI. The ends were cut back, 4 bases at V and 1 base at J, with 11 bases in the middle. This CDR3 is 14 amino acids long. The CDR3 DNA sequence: TGTGCCAGCAGTTCCCCGACAGGTTCCTACGAGCAGTACTTC. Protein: CASSSPTGSYEQYF.

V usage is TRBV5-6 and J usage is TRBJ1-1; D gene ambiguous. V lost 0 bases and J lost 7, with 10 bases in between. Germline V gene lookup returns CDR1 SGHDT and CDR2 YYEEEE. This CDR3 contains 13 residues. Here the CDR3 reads CASSLGLSDEAFF. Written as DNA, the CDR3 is TGTGCCAGCAGCTTGGGGCTATCTGATGAAGCTTTCTTT.

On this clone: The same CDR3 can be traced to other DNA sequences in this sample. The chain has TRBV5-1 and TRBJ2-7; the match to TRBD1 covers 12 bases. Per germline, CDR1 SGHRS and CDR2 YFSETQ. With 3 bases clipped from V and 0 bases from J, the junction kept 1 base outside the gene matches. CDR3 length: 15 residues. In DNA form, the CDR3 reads TGCGCCAGCAGCTGGGGACAGGGGGCCTCCTACGAGCAGTACTTC. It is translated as CASSWGQGASYEQYF.

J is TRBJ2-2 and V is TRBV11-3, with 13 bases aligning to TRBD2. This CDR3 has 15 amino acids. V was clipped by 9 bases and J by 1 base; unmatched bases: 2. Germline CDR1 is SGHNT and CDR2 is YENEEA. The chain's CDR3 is CASRLAGGNTGELFF. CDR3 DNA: TGTGCCAGTCGACTAGCGGGAGGGAACACCGGGGAGCTGTTTTTT.

CDR3 residues: CASSWRESSTDTQYF. The CDR3 DNA sequence: TGTGCCAGCAGCTGGCGGGAGTCTAGCACAGATACGCAGTATTTT. The chain carries TRBV7-9 and TRBJ2-3; the match to TRBD2 covers 7 bases. In germline, CDR1 is SEHNR, CDR2 FQNEAQ (reference sequence). CDR3 length: 15 residues. V was clipped by 4 bases and J by 0 bases; unmatched bases: 4.

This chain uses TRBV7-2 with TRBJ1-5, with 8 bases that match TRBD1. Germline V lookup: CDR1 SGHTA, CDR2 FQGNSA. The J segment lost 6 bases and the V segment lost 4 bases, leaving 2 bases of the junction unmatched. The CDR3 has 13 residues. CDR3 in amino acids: CASSYTGGQPQHF. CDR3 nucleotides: TGTGCCAGCAGCTACACAGGGGGTCAGCCCCAGCATTTT. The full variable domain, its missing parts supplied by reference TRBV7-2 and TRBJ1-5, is GAGVSQSPSNKVTEKGKDVELRCDPISGHTALYWYRQSLGQGLEFLIYFQGNSAPDKSGLPSDRFSAERTGGSVSTLTIQRTQQEDSAVYLCASSYTGGQPQHFGDGTRLSIL.

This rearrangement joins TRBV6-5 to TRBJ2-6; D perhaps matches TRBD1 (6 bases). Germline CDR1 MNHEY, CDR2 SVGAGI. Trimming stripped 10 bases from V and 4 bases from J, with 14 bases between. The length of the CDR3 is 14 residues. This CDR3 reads CATRGTVGANVLTF. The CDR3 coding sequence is TGTGCCACCAGGGGAACGGTAGGGGCCAACGTCCTGACTTTC.

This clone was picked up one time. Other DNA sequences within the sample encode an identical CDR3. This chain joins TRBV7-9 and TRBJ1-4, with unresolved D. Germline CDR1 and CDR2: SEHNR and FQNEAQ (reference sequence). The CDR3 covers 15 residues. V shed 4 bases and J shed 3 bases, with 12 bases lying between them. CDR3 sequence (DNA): TGTGCCAGCAGCTCCCCGACGGGAGCTAATGAAAAACTGTTTTTT. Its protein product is CASSSPTGANEKLFF.

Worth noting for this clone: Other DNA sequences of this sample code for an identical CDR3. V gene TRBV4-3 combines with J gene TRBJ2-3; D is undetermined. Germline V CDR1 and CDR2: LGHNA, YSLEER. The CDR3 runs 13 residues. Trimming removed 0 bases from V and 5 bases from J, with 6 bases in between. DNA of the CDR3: TGCGCCAGCAGCCAAGACTCGGGAGATACGCAGTATTTT. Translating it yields CASSQDSGDTQYF.

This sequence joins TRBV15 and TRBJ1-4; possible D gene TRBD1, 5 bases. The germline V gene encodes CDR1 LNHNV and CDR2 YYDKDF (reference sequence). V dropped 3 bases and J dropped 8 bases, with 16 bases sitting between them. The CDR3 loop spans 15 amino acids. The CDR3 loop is CATSRGTRDREKLFF. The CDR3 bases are TGTGCCACCAGCAGGGGGACCAGGGACCGCGAAAAACTGTTTTTT.

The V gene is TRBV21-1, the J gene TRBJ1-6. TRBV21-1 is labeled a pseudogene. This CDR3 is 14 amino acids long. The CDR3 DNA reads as TGTGCCAGCCTCGGTTGGTCCTATAATTCACCCCTCCACTTT. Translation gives CASLGWSYNSPLHF.

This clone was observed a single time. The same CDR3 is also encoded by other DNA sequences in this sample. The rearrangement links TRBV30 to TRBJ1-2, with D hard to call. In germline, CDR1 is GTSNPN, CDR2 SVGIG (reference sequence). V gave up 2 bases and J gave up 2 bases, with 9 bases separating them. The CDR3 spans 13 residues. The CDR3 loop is CAWSLGSNYGYTF. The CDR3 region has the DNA TGTGCCTGGAGTCTAGGGTCGAACTATGGCTACACCTTC.

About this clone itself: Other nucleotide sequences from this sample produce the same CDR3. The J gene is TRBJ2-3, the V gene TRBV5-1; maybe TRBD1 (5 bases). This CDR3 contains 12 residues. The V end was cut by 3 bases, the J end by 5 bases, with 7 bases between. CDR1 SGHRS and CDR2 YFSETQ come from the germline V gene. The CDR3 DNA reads TGCGCCAGCAGCTCAGGGTTAGATACGCAGTATTTT. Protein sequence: CASSSGLDTQYF.

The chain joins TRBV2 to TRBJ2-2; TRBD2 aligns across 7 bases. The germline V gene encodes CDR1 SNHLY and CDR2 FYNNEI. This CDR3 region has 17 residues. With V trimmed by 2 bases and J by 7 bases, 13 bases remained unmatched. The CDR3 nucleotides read TGTGCCAGCAGTGAAAGAATGCGGGGGTCTTGGGGCGGGGAGCTGTTTTTT. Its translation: CASSERMRGSWGGELFF.

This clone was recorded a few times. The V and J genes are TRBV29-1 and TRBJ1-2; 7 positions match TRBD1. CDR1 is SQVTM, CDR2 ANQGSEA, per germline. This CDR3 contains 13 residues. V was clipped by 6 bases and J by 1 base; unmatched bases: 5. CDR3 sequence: CSVLTGLNYGYTF. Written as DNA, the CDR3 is TGCAGCGTCCTGACAGGGCTTAACTATGGCTACACCTTC.

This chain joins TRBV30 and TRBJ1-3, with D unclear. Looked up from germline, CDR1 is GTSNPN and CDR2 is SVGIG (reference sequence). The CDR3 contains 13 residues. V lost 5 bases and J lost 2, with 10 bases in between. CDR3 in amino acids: CAWDRAAGNTIYF. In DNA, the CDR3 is TGTGCCTGGGACCGGGCCGCTGGAAACACCATATATTTT.

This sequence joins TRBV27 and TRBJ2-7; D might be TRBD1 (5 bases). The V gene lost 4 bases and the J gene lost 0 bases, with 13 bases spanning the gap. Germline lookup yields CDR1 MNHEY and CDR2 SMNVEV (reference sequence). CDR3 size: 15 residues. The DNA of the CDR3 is TGTGCCAGCAGTTCGTCTACAGGTTCCTCCTACGAGCAGTACTTC. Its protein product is CASSSSTGSSYEQYF.

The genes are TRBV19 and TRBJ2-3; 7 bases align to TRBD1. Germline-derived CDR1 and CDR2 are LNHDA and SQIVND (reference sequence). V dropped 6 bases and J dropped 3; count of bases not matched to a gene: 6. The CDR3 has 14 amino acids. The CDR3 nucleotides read TGTGCCAGTAGCGACAGGGCAGGAACAGATACGCAGTATTTT. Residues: CASSDRAGTDTQYF.

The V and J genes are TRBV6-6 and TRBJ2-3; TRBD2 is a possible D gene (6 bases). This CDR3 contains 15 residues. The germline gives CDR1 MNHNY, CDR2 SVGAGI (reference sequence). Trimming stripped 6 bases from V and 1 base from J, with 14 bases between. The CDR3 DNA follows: TGTGCCAGCAGCCCCCGGGACTCCGGCACAGATACGCAGTATTTT. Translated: CASSPRDSGTDTQYF.

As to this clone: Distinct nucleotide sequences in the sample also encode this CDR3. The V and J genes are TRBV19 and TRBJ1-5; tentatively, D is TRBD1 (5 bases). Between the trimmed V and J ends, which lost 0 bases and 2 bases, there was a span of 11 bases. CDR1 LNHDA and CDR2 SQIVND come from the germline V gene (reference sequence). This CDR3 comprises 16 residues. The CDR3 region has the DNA TGTGCCAGTAGTATAGAAGGTAGAGGGGGCAATCAGCCCCAGCATTTT. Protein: CASSIEGRGGNQPQHF.

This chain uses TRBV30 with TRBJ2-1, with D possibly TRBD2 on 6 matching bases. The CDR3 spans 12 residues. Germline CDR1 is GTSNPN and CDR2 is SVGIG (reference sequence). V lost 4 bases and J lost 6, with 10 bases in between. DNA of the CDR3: TGTGCCTGGAACCTGGGGGGCAATGAGCAGTTCTTC. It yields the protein CAWNLGGNEQFF.

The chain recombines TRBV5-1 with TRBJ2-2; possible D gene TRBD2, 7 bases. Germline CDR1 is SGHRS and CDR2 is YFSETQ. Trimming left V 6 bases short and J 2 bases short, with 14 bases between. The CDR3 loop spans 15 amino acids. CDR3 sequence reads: CASTGGGPNTGELFF. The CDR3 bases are TGCGCCAGCACCGGCGGGGGCCCAAACACCGGGGAGCTGTTTTTT.

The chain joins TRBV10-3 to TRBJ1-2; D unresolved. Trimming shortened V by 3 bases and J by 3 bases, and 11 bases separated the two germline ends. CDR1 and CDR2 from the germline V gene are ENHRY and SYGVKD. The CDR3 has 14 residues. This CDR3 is CAISDAAYDYGYTF. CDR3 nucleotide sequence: TGTGCCATCAGTGATGCAGCCTACGACTATGGCTACACCTTC.

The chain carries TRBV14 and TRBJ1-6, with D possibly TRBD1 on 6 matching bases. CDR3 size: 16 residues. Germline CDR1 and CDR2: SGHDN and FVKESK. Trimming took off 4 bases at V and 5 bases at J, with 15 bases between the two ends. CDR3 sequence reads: CASSPPGGENNSPLHF. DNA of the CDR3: TGTGCCAGCAGCCCCCCGGGGGGCGAGAATAATTCACCCCTCCACTTT.

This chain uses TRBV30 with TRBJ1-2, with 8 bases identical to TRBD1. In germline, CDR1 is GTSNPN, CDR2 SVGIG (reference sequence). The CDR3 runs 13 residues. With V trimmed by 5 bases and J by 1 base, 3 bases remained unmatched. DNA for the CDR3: TGTGCCTGGGACAGGGGCGGTAACTATGGCTACACCTTC. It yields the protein CAWDRGGNYGYTF.

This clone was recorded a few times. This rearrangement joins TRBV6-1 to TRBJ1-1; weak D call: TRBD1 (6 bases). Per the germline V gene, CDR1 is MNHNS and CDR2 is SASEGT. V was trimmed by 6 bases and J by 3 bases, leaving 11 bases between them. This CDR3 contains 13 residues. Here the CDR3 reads CASRYQGYTEAFF. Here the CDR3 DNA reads TGTGCCAGCAGGTACCAGGGGTACACTGAAGCTTTCTTT.

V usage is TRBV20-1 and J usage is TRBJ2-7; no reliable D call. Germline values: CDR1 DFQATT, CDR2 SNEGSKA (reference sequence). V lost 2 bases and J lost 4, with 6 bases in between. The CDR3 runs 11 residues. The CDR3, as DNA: TGCAGTGCTAGATACCTTTACGAGCAGTACTTC. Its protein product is CSARYLYEQYF.